This is a list of T cell receptor beta chains from one sample in a study of blood T cell repertoires in COVID-19. TCRdb's table, derived via immunoSEQ multiplex PCR, lists solely in-frame clones and lacks some. In the table there are 110,000 to 150,000 clones, 88% of which are singletons. Sequenced input: peripheral blood. These receptors were taken from a woman aged 50 to 60 with acute or convalescent COVID-19. CDR3s include the opening cysteine and the closing phenylalanine or tryptophan. The order of the fields is clone size, J gene, D gene, V gene, CDR3 DNA, CDR3 protein. A D gene is named only where the DNA matches it firmly. Clone size, where shown, is once, few, many, or a class for clones that have expanded.

NA	TRBJ1-6	NA	TRBV5-6	TGTGCCAGCAGCTTCTCAGGGTATAATTCACCCCTCCACTTT	CASSFSGYNSPLHF
NA	TRBJ2-3	NA	TRBV29-1	TGCAGCGTTGAAGCAGGGGTAGATACGCAGTATTTT	CSVEAGVDTQYF
NA	TRBJ2-7	TRBD2	TRBV27	TGTGCCAGCAGTTTATCGGCTAGCGGCTACGAGCAGTACTTC	CASSLSASGYEQYF
NA	TRBJ1-1	NA	TRBV2	TGTGCCAGCAGTGAAGGGGCCAGTCGTTTAGCTTTCTTT	CASSEGASRLAFF
NA	TRBJ1-1	TRBD1	TRBV7-6	TGTGCCAGCGGACAGGGGAGCGCTGAAGCTTTCTTT	CASGQGSAEAFF
NA	TRBJ1-4	TRBD1	TRBV28	TGTGCCAGCAAGCGCGAACAGGGGGCAACTAATGAAAAACTGTTTTTT	CASKREQGATNEKLFF
NA	TRBJ1-6	TRBD1	TRBV7-8	TGTGCCAGCAGCTATGGGACAGGTGCACCCCTCCACTTT	CASSYGTGAPLHF
NA	TRBJ2-7	TRBD1	TRBV10-3	TGTGCCATCAGTGAGTCGCAGACAGGGTTTCCCTACGAGCAGTACTTC	CAISESQTGFPYEQYF
NA	TRBJ2-7	NA	TRBV6-6	TGTGCCAGCAGGGGGCTAGGGCAAAGCTCCTACGAGCAGTACTTC	CASRGLGQSSYEQYF
NA	TRBJ2-2	TRBD1	TRBV2	TGTGCCAGCAGTGATGACAGGGGGCCCACCGGGGAGCTGTTTTTT	CASSDDRGPTGELFF
NA	TRBJ1-6	NA	TRBV7-8	TGTGCCAGCAGCCTATCTAATTCACCCCTCCACTTT	CASSLSNSPLHF
NA	TRBJ1-4	TRBD1	TRBV7-9	TGTGCCAGCAGCTCGGACAGGGTCATGTTTTTT	CASSSDRVMFF
NA	TRBJ1-6	NA	TRBV27	TGTGCCAGCAGTTTGGTATACCCTAGCTCCTATAATTCACCCCTCCACTTT	CASSLVYPSSYNSPLHF
NA	TRBJ2-2	NA	TRBV10-3	TGTGCCATCAGTGATGGAGGGGCCGGGGAGCTGTTTTTT	CAISDGGAGELFF
once	TRBJ2-1	TRBD2	TRBV11-3	TGTGCCAGCAGTTCCGGACTAGCGGGATCAAATGAGCAGTTCTTC	CASSSGLAGSNEQFF
NA	TRBJ2-1	NA	TRBV15	TGTGCCACCAGCAGAGATAGGCCGGGGGGCGGTTTGGGTGAGCAGTTCTTC	CATSRDRPGGGLGEQFF
NA	TRBJ2-5	TRBD1	TRBV4-1	TGCGCCAGCAGCCGAGACAGGGGTGGGGGCCAAGAGACCCAGTACTTC	CASSRDRGGGQETQYF
NA	TRBJ2-6	NA	TRBV20-1	TGCAGTGCTAGTCTATCTGGGGCCAACGTCCTGACTTTC	CSASLSGANVLTF
NA	TRBJ2-7	NA	TRBV19	TGTGCCAGTAGTGGAGACGACTCCTACGAGCAGTACTTC	CASSGDDSYEQYF
NA	TRBJ2-2	TRBD2	TRBV5-1	TGCGCCAGCAGCTCCGGGACTAGCGGGGACGGGGAGCTGTTTTTT	CASSSGTSGDGELFF
NA	TRBJ1-2	NA	TRBV5-5	TGTGCCAGCAGCTTGGCCCCCTTACAGGCTTCAGCTAACTATGGCTACACCTTC	CASSLAPLQASANYGYTF
NA	TRBJ2-2	NA	TRBV9	TGTGCCAGCAGCGTAGGGACACTAAACACCGGGGAGCTGTTTTTT	CASSVGTLNTGELFF
NA	TRBJ2-3	TRBD2	TRBV2	TGTGCCAACCCTAGTGGCGGGAGGGATGGAGATACGCAGTATTTT	CANPSGGRDGDTQYF
NA	TRBJ2-7	TRBD1	TRBV7-2	TGTGCCAGCAGCCAAGGACAGGGGGCTTACGAGCAGTACTTC	CASSQGQGAYEQYF
NA	TRBJ2-7	TRBD1	TRBV5-1	TGCGCCAGCAGCCCACGACAGGGGATCACCAACGAGCAGTACTTC	CASSPRQGITNEQYF
NA	TRBJ2-3	TRBD2	TRBV27	TGTGCCAGCAGTTTTATCTCCGGACTAGCGGGCACAGATACGCAGTATTTT	CASSFISGLAGTDTQYF
NA	TRBJ2-6	TRBD2	TRBV12-3/TRBV12-4	TGTGCCAGCAGCCCGGGGGGACGGGTCCTGACTTTC	CASSPGGRVLTF
NA	TRBJ2-7	TRBD2	TRBV18	TGTGCCAGCTCGGTCGCTGGTAGCGGGAGTACCGAGCAGTACTTC	CASSVAGSGSTEQYF
NA	TRBJ1-2	TRBD1	TRBV7-6	TGTGCCAGCAACCCGGGACAGGGGTGGGATGGCTACACCTTC	CASNPGQGWDGYTF
NA	TRBJ2-5	NA	TRBV19	TGTGCCAGTAGTATAGGGGGCAGCTACCAAGAGACCCAGTACTTC	CASSIGGSYQETQYF
NA	TRBJ2-7	TRBD2	TRBV28	TGTGCCAGCAGTTTATCCCGAACGGGGGGAGTTGTCTACGAGCAGTACTTC	CASSLSRTGGVVYEQYF
NA	TRBJ1-2	TRBD1	TRBV27	TGTGCCAGCAGTTTAGGAGTCCCGGGACAGGGCTACTACGGTGGCTACACCTTC	CASSLGVPGQGYYGGYTF
NA	TRBJ2-1	TRBD2	TRBV6-5	TGTGCCAGCACCGGGACTAGCGTCCATGAGCAGTTCTTC	CASTGTSVHEQFF
NA	TRBJ1-2	TRBD1	TRBV23-1	TGCGCCAGCAGTCACCACGCGTGGGGGGACAGTCACCACTATGGCTACACCTTC	CASSHHAWGDSHHYGYTF
NA	TRBJ2-3	TRBD2	TRBV5-1	TGCGCCAGCAGCTTGGTGGGACTAGCGGAACCTAGCACAGATACGCAGTATTTT	CASSLVGLAEPSTDTQYF
NA	TRBJ2-3	TRBD1	TRBV2	TGTGCCAGCAGTCGGACAGGGCGCACAGATACGCAGTATTTT	CASSRTGRTDTQYF
NA	TRBJ1-5	TRBD1	TRBV23-1	TGCGCCAGCAACTCACATTGGACAGGGGGAGGCGGAAGCAATCAGCCCCAGCATTTT	CASNSHWTGGGGSNQPQHF
few	TRBJ1-2	NA	TRBV6-5	TGTGCCAGCAGGGACAGATTGGGCTATGGCTACACCTTC	CASRDRLGYGYTF
NA	TRBJ1-1	TRBD1	TRBV6-5	TGTGCCACCAGACAGGGGATTAACACTGAAGCTTTCTTT	CATRQGINTEAFF
once	TRBJ2-1	NA	TRBV9	TGTGCCAGCAGCGTAGGGACAGTAACATACAATGAGCAGTTCTTC	CASSVGTVTYNEQFF
NA	TRBJ2-1	TRBD1	TRBV7-9	TGTGCCAGCAGCTCGGGACAGGGCCCGTACAATGAGCAGTTCTTC	CASSSGQGPYNEQFF
NA	TRBJ2-5	TRBD1	TRBV11-1	TGTGCCAGCAGCTCCAGGACAGGGTATAGGGAGACCCAGTACTTC	CASSSRTGYRETQYF
NA	TRBJ2-1	TRBD1	TRBV19	TGTGCCAGCCAAACCGGGACAGGGGGGTACAATGAGCAGTTCTTC	CASQTGTGGYNEQFF
NA	TRBJ1-1	TRBD1	TRBV4-1	TGCGCCAGCAGCCATCCGGGACAGGGGCTCACTGAAGCTTTCTTT	CASSHPGQGLTEAFF
NA	TRBJ1-6	TRBD1	TRBV3-1/TRBV3-2	TGTGCCAGCAGCCTCTCCGGGACAGGGAATTCACCCCTCCACTTT	CASSLSGTGNSPLHF
NA	TRBJ1-6	TRBD1	TRBV7-8	TGTGCCAGCACGTCGGGGGCTCGGGACAGGGATAATTCACCCCTCCACTTT	CASTSGARDRDNSPLHF
few	TRBJ2-1	TRBD2	TRBV15	TGTGCCACCAGCAGAGATGAGGGGGGACTAGCGGACAATGAGCAGTTCTTC	CATSRDEGGLADNEQFF
NA	TRBJ1-1	TRBD1	TRBV5-4	TGTGCCAGCAGCGCCTCGGGGGGACAGGCAGCCCGGGCTGAAGCTTTCTTT	CASSASGGQAARAEAFF
NA	TRBJ2-7	TRBD1	TRBV3-1/TRBV3-2	TGTGCCAGCAGCAGTGGGACAGGGGGATACGAGCAGTACTTC	CASSSGTGGYEQYF
NA	TRBJ1-5	NA	TRBV7-9	TGTGCCAGCAGCCAAAGTCAGGGGACGAATCAGCCCCAGCATTTT	CASSQSQGTNQPQHF
NA	TRBJ2-7	NA	TRBV19	TGTGCCAGTAGTATCGGGACACCGACCTACGAGCAGTACTTC	CASSIGTPTYEQYF
once	TRBJ1-5	NA	TRBV19	TGTGCCAGTAGTATTCTCAATCAGCCCCAGCATTTT	CASSILNQPQHF
NA	TRBJ1-4	TRBD1	TRBV7-3	TGTGCCAGCAGCTTACAGGGGGCGGGCACTAATGAAAAACTGTTTTTT	CASSLQGAGTNEKLFF
NA	TRBJ1-2	NA	TRBV28	TGTGCCAGCAGCCCCGGGGATAACTATGGCTACACCTTC	CASSPGDNYGYTF
NA	TRBJ1-1	TRBD1	TRBV7-2	TGTGCCAGCAGCTTGGCGGACAGGGGTTGGATGACTGAAGCTTTCTTT	CASSLADRGWMTEAFF
NA	TRBJ1-1	NA	TRBV7-8	TGTGCCAGCAGCTCGGGGCCGCGGGGGAGATACACTGAAGCTTTCTTT	CASSSGPRGRYTEAFF
few	TRBJ1-1	NA	TRBV18	TGTGCCAGCTCACCAGTCTTGAACACTGAAGCTTTCTTT	CASSPVLNTEAFF